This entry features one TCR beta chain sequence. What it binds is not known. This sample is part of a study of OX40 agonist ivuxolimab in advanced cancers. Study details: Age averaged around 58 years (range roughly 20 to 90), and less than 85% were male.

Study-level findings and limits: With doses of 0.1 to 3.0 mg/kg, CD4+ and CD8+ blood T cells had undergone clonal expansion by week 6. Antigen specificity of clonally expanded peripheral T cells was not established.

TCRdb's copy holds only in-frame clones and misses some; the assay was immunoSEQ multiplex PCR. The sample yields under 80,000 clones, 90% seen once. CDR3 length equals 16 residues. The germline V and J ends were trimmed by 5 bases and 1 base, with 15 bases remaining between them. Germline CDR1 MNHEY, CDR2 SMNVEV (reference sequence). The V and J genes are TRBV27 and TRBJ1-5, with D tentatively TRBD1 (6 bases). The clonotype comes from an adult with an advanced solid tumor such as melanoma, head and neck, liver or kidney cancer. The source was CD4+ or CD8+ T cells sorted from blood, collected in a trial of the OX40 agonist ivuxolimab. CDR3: CASSLQGTGSNQPQHF. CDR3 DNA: TGTGCCAGCAGTCTACAGGGTACGGGGAGCAATCAGCCCCAGCATTTT.